The 28 T cell receptor beta chains in this list originate from one sample, sequenced in a study of control samples from healthy donors and cancer patients. Assay: immunoSEQ multiplex PCR; the TCRdb copy retains only in-frame clones and omits some. The sample has over 110,000 clones, roughly nine tenths seen once. Sequenced material: blood. The receptor set was obtained from a woman in her twenties or thirties in good health.

The chain recombines TRBV11-2 with TRBJ2-1; a possible D gene is TRBD1 (7 bases). V lost 5 bases, J lost 1 base, and 15 bases lay in between. Per the germline V gene, CDR1 is SGHAT and CDR2 is FQNNGV. This CDR3 is built from 16 residues. CDR3 DNA sequence: TGTGCCAGCAGCAGGCGGGACAGCATATCCTACAATGAGCAGTTCTTC. Its translation: CASSRRDSISYNEQFF. The variable domain in full, completed from reference TRBV11-2 and TRBJ2-1, reads EAGVAQSPRYKIIEKRQSVAFWCNPISGHATLYWYQQILGQGPKLLIQFQNNGVVDDSQLPKDRFSAERLKGVDSTLKIQPAKLEDSAVYLCASSRRDSISYNEQFFGPGTRLTVL.

This chain joins TRBV28 and TRBJ2-3; D remains ambiguous. Germline V lookup: CDR1 MDHEN, CDR2 SYDVKM. This CDR3 region has 15 residues. V lost 3 bases, J lost 4 bases, and 14 bases lay in between. CDR3 residues: CASSFTAARSDTQYF. Written as DNA, the CDR3 is TGTGCCAGCAGTTTTACGGCGGCCCGTTCAGATACGCAGTATTTT.

The CDR3 bases are TGTGCCAGCAGCTTAGGCGGGACCGGGGCCTCCGGGCAGTTCTTC. Its translation: CASSLGGTGASGQFF. V gene TRBV7-2 combines with J gene TRBJ2-1, with D possibly being TRBD2 (6 bases). Germline V gene lookup returns CDR1 SGHTA and CDR2 FQGNSA. The CDR3 contains 15 residues. The V end was cut by 1 base, the J end by 12 bases, with 19 bases between.

This clone was observed a single time. V and J are TRBV7-2 and TRBJ2-7; no clear D gene. The germline V and J ends were trimmed by 0 bases and 3 bases, with 6 bases remaining between them. The germline V gene encodes CDR1 SGHTA and CDR2 FQGNSA. The CDR3 totals 13 residues. The CDR3 DNA sequence: TGTGCCAGCAGCTTAGCGGTAAGCTACGAGCAGTACTTC. Translated, it gives CASSLAVSYEQYF.

The V call is TRBV15, the J call TRBJ2-1; TRBD2 matches 10 bases. This CDR3 has 14 amino acids. Germline CDR1 reads LNHNV; CDR2 reads YYDKDF (reference sequence). Trimming cost V 5 bases and J 5 bases; bases outside gene matches: 3. The CDR3 loop is CATSGGLAHNEQFF. The CDR3 nucleotides are TGTGCCACCAGCGGGGGACTAGCGCACAATGAGCAGTTCTTC. Supplemented by reference TRBV15 and TRBJ2-1, the full variable domain reads DAMVIQNPRYQVTQFGKPVTLSCSQTLNHNVMYWYQQKSSQAPKLLFHYYDKDFNNEADTPDNFQSRRPNTSFCFLDIRSPGLGDTAMYLCATSGGLAHNEQFFGPGTRLTVL.

The chain employs TRBV7-9 and TRBJ2-7; TRBD2 matches at 9 bases. This CDR3 comprises 14 residues. Germline V gene sequence: CDR1 SEHNR, CDR2 FQNEAQ (reference sequence). Unmatched junction bases numbered 8, after V lost 5 bases and J lost 6 bases. The CDR3 loop reads CASSHVSGSGEQYF. The DNA of the CDR3 is TGTGCCAGCAGCCATGTTAGCGGGAGTGGCGAGCAGTACTTC.

V gene TRBV19 combines with J gene TRBJ2-1; TRBD2 agrees at 9 bases. J gave up 6 bases and V 7 bases, and 10 bases lay outside the gene matches. The CDR3 sequence is 15 residues long. Germline V gives CDR1 LNHDA, CDR2 SQIVND (reference sequence). The DNA for the CDR3 is TGTGCCAGTACAATGGCGGGAGGGCTATTCAATGAGCAGTTCTTC. Protein sequence: CASTMAGGLFNEQFF.

Worth noting for this clone: The same CDR3 can be traced to other DNA sequences in this sample. This rearrangement joins TRBV29-1 to TRBJ2-7; TRBD2 matches at 13 bases. The CDR3 has 13 residues. Germline V CDR1 and CDR2: SQVTM, ANQGSEA. With 5 bases clipped from V and 7 bases from J, the junction kept 5 bases outside the gene matches. Here the CDR3 DNA reads TGCAGCGTTAGACTAGCGGGAGGAGGGGAGCAGTACTTC. Its translation: CSVRLAGGGEQYF.

The sample holds a few counts of this clone. The V and J genes are TRBV5-1 and TRBJ1-3; 8 bases match TRBD1. This CDR3 is built from 15 residues. The junction had 6 bases not matched to a gene; V was cut back by 4 bases and J by 3 bases. Germline CDR1 and CDR2: SGHRS and YFSETQ. CDR3 protein: CASSVQGANGNTIYF. In DNA, the CDR3 is TGCGCCAGCAGCGTCCAGGGGGCCAATGGAAACACCATATATTTT.

The chain carries TRBV21-1 and TRBJ1-1. TRBV21-1 is assigned pseudogene status. This CDR3 comprises 15 residues. Here the CDR3 reads CASSKRVAVDTEAFF. The CDR3 nucleotides read TGTGCCAGCAGCAAAAGGGTGGCGGTGGACACTGAAGCTTTCTTT.

The chain carries TRBV7-2 and TRBJ2-7; D not certain. The CDR3 totals 11 residues. The V end was cut by 4 bases, the J end by 4 bases, with 5 bases between. CDR1 and CDR2 from the germline V gene are SGHTA and FQGNSA. The CDR3 region has the DNA TGTGCCAGCAGCTCCATATACGAGCAGTACTTC. Amino acid sequence: CASSSIYEQYF.

This clone has just a few counts. V gene TRBV28 combines with J gene TRBJ1-1; D gene uncertain. The CDR3 sequence is 13 residues long. The V gene's germline CDR1 is MDHEN and CDR2 SYDVKM. V was shortened by 5 bases and J by 2 bases, with 9 bases between the two germline ends. The CDR3 nucleotides are TGTGCCAGCAGTAACTGGGCCAACACTGAAGCTTTCTTT. This gives the protein CASSNWANTEAFF.

This chain connects TRBV19 to TRBJ1-5, with D possibly matching TRBD1 (6 bases). In germline, CDR1 is LNHDA, CDR2 SQIVND (reference sequence). The CDR3 has 14 amino acids. Trimming took 1 base from V and 4 from J, leaving 8 bases between them. The CDR3 loop reads CASSIGQVNQPQHF. The CDR3 DNA reads TGTGCCAGTAGTATAGGACAGGTGAATCAGCCCCAGCATTTT.

The chain employs TRBV30 and TRBJ1-6; D call uncertain. V was clipped by 4 bases and J by 4 bases, with 8 bases between them. In germline, CDR1 is GTSNPN, CDR2 SVGIG (reference sequence). CDR3 length equals 13 residues. The DNA of the CDR3 is TGTGCCTGGACCCTGGCTTATAATTCACCCCTCCACTTT. Amino acids: CAWTLAYNSPLHF. Supplemented by reference TRBV30 and TRBJ1-6, the full variable domain reads SQTIHQWPATLVQPVGSPLSLECTVEGTSNPNLYWYRQAAGRGLQLLFYSVGIGQISSEVPQNLSASRPQDRQFILSSKKLLLSDSGFYLCAWTLAYNSPLHFGNGTRLTVT.

The sample holds one count of this clone. V gene TRBV19 combines with J gene TRBJ1-1; D gene uncertain. V lost 2 bases and J 2 bases, leaving 9 bases between the germline ends. The CDR3 consists of 14 residues. From germline, CDR1 is LNHDA and CDR2 SQIVND (reference sequence). The CDR3 is CASSIWVTNTEAFF. In DNA form, the CDR3 reads TGTGCCAGTAGTATATGGGTCACAAACACTGAAGCTTTCTTT.

CDR3 in amino acids: CAWSHHGVTSGNTIYF. In DNA form, the CDR3 reads TGTGCCTGGAGTCACCATGGGGTAACCTCTGGAAACACCATATATTTT. This chain uses TRBV30 with TRBJ1-3; D gene unclear. This CDR3 is 16 amino acids long. V lost 2 bases and J 0 bases, leaving 14 bases between the germline ends. CDR1 is GTSNPN, CDR2 SVGIG, per germline (reference sequence).

The V gene is TRBV2, the J gene TRBJ2-2, with 8 bases matching TRBD1. Germline CDR1 and CDR2: SNHLY and FYNNEI. This CDR3 is 15 amino acids long. V was pared by 4 bases and J by 2 bases, with 3 bases of the junction left unmatched. CDR3 amino acids: CASSGQGRNTGELFF. The CDR3 DNA follows: TGTGCCAGCAGTGGACAGGGGCGAAACACCGGGGAGCTGTTTTTT. The full variable domain, in which reference TRBV2 and TRBJ2-2 provide the parts outside the CDR3, is EPEVTQTPSHQVTQMGQEVILRCVPISNHLYFYWYRQILGQKVEFLVSFYNNEISEKSEIFDDQFSVERPDGSNFTLKIRSTKLEDSAMYFCASSGQGRNTGELFFGEGSRLTVL.

This chain uses TRBV28 with TRBJ1-6, with D maybe TRBD1 (6 bases). This CDR3 spans 17 amino acids. V lost 2 bases and J 4 bases, leaving 15 bases between the germline ends. Per the germline V gene, CDR1 is MDHEN and CDR2 is SYDVKM. Here the CDR3 reads CASSLITGSLYNSPLHF. The CDR3 DNA sequence: TGTGCCAGCAGTTTAATTACAGGGTCCTTGTATAATTCACCCCTCCACTTT.

The chain couples TRBV6-5 to TRBJ1-1, with no clear D. The V end lost 9 bases, the J end lost 3 bases, and 11 bases lay between the germline ends. The germline gives CDR1 MNHEY, CDR2 SVGAGI. This CDR3 has 12 residues. The CDR3 nucleotides are TGTGCCAGTACAAGAGGCTACACTGAAGCTTTCTTT. Protein: CASTRGYTEAFF.

The CDR3 region is CASSTALGNEQFF. CDR3 sequence (DNA): TGTGCCAGCAGTACGGCCCTGGGGAATGAGCAGTTCTTC. The V gene is TRBV2, the J gene TRBJ2-1, with D unclear. V was cut by 5 bases and J by 7 bases, with 12 bases left in between. The CDR3 loop spans 13 amino acids. Germline CDR1 and CDR2: SNHLY and FYNNEI.

The chain carries TRBV6-1 and TRBJ2-7, with TRBD2 as a possible D gene (6 bases). The CDR3 length is 16 residues. The germline CDR1 and CDR2 sequences are MNHNS and SASEGT. Trimming shortened V by 2 bases and J by 4 bases, and 18 bases separated the two germline ends. In nucleotides, the CDR3 is TGTGCCAGCAGTGAACAGGAGGGCCCCCCCACATACGAGCAGTACTTC. Protein product: CASSEQEGPPTYEQYF.

The rearrangement links TRBV5-1 to TRBJ1-4; D is uncertain. The CDR3 is made up of 13 amino acids. V gave up 0 bases and J gave up 14 bases, with 14 bases separating them. The germline V gene encodes CDR1 SGHRS and CDR2 YFSETQ. CDR3 residues: CASSLDSPDGLFF. Written as DNA, the CDR3 is TGCGCCAGCAGCTTGGATTCCCCGGACGGGCTGTTTTTT.

V and J are TRBV28 and TRBJ2-1, with 9 bases lining up with TRBD1. Germline V lookup: CDR1 MDHEN, CDR2 SYDVKM. The CDR3 is made up of 16 amino acids. Trimming took 3 bases from V and 3 from J; bases not matched to a gene: 6. Here the CDR3 DNA reads TGTGCCAGCAGTTTCGTCGGGACAGGGATCTACAATGAGCAGTTCTTC. It translates to CASSFVGTGIYNEQFF.

The chain combines TRBV19 with TRBJ1-5; the D is unclear. The CDR3 is 14 residues long. V was cut by 2 bases and J by 6 bases, with 11 bases left in between. CDR1 and CDR2 (germline): LNHDA, SQIVND (reference sequence). CDR3 amino acids: CASSIPGWIQPQHF. The CDR3 region has the DNA TGTGCCAGTAGTATACCGGGTTGGATTCAGCCCCAGCATTTT.

The chain has TRBV5-1 and TRBJ2-5, with D unresolved. CDR1 and CDR2 from the germline V gene are SGHRS and YFSETQ. V gave up 0 bases and J gave up 5 bases, with 8 bases separating them. This CDR3 has 13 amino acids. The CDR3 loop reads CASSLGSSETQYF. CDR3 in DNA: TGCGCCAGCAGCTTGGGATCCTCGGAGACCCAGTACTTC.

The J gene is TRBJ2-7, the V gene TRBV3-1 (or the pseudogene TRBV3-2), with 9 nucleotides matching TRBD1. Germline lookup yields CDR1 LGHDT and CDR2 YNNKEL (reference sequence). This CDR3 is 15 amino acids long. J gave up 4 bases and V 1 base, and 5 bases lay outside the gene matches. CDR3 sequence (DNA): TGTGCCAGCAGCCAAGGTCCACAGGGGGCTTACGAGCAGTACTTC. It is translated as CASSQGPQGAYEQYF.

The rearrangement links TRBV25-1 to TRBJ1-1; D is ambiguous. Deletions cut 2 bases from V and 5 bases from J, with 12 bases between. The CDR3 length is 14 residues. From germline, CDR1 is MGHDK and CDR2 SYGVNS. The CDR3 DNA follows: TGTGCCAGCAGTGAAGGAGGGAGGGAAACTGAAGCTTTCTTT. Translating it yields CASSEGGRETEAFF.

A single count supports this clone. The gene calls are TRBV5-1 and TRBJ2-7, with 9 bases identical to TRBD1. The CDR3 totals 15 residues. CDR1 and CDR2 (germline): SGHRS, YFSETQ. Losses at the gene ends were 4 bases for V and 1 base for J; bases not matched to a gene: 6. In nucleotides, the CDR3 is TGCGCCAGCAGCAGTTTGGGACAGGGATCCTACGAGCAGTACTTC. Protein product: CASSSLGQGSYEQYF.